This TCR beta chain was sequenced in a study of early T cells in non-severe SARS-CoV-2 infection. Across the whole study: From unsorted whole blood, bulk RNA was sequenced, and the chains remained unpaired.

Points from the study as a whole: In VDJdb matching, anti-spike CD8 responses were favored while private and CD4 specificities went missing.

Concerning this clonotype itself: Its antigen is unknown.

Trimming cost V 3 bases and J 5 bases; bases outside gene matches: 5. CDR3 length: 14 amino acids. Individual cDNA molecules carried attached unique molecular identifiers. Each CDR3 protein is one row after TCRdb ran MiXCR on the 5' RACE reads. The repertoire holds roughly 55,000 distinct CDR3 sequences, with under 15% as singletons. This chain connects TRBV12-3 or TRBV12-4 to TRBJ2-3; 7 bases line up with TRBD1. The sequence came from an adult who was a healthcare worker with PCR-confirmed SARS-CoV-2 infection or an uninfected control (not recorded which). This specimen was whole blood, taken at baseline. As DNA, the CDR3 is TGTGCCAGCAGTTTTGGGCAGGGGGTAGATACGCAGTATTTT. The encoded protein is CASSFGQGVDTQYF.